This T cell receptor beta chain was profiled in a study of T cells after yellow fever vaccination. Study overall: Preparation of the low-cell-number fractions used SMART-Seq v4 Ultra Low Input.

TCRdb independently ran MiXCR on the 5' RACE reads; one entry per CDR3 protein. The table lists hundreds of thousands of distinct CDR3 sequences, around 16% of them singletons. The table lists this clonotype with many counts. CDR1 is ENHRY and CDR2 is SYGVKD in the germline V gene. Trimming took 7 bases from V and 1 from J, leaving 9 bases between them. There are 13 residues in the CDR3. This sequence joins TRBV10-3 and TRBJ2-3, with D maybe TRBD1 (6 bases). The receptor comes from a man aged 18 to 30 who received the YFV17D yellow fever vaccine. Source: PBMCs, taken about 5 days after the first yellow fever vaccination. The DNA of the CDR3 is TGTGCCATCACAGGGGTCGGCACAGATACGCAGTATTTT. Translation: CAITGVGTDTQYF.